These 16 T cell receptor beta chains came from one sample sequenced in a study of blood T cell repertoires in COVID-19. Only in-frame clones appear in the TCRdb table, and some are missing; sequencing was by immunoSEQ multiplex PCR. The table records under 150,000 clones, over 70% of them present only once. Sequencing used peripheral blood. The receptors come from a man aged 50-60 years with active or convalescent COVID-19.

This clone has just a few counts. This rearrangement joins TRBV6-5 to TRBJ1-3, with D maybe TRBD1 (6 bases). Trimming left V 6 bases short and J 4 bases short, with 10 bases between. The CDR3 contains 13 residues. Per the germline V gene, CDR1 is MNHEY and CDR2 is SVGAGI. CDR3: CASRRGSGNTIYF. The CDR3 nucleotides read TGTGCCAGCAGGAGGGGGAGCGGAAACACCATATATTTT.

V gene TRBV7-2 combines with J gene TRBJ1-4; TRBD1 aligns across 7 bases. V gave up 5 bases and J gave up 8 bases; unmatched junction bases: 11. CDR1 is SGHTA, CDR2 FQGNSA, per germline. This CDR3 has 15 residues. CDR3 bases: TGTGCCAGCAGCGGCTCGACAGGGAACGGAGAAAAACTGTTTTTT. It is translated as CASSGSTGNGEKLFF.

The CDR3 sequence is CASSTQGMQPQHF. CDR3 in DNA: TGTGCCAGCAGCACACAGGGCATGCAGCCCCAGCATTTT. The chain has TRBV2 and TRBJ1-5; perhaps TRBD1 as D (6 bases). This CDR3 is 13 amino acids long. The germline V and J ends were trimmed by 6 bases and 7 bases, with 13 bases remaining between them. Germline-derived CDR1 and CDR2 are SNHLY and FYNNEI.

This clone was seen once. This chain connects TRBV2 to TRBJ1-2; unclear D gene. V lost 2 bases and J lost 8, with 18 bases in between. The CDR3 sequence is 15 residues long. The germline gives CDR1 SNHLY, CDR2 FYNNEI. The CDR3 bases are TGTGCCAGCAGTGAACTCGGGTCAACTCCCGGCGGCTACACCTTC. It encodes CASSELGSTPGGYTF.

This clone was counted a few times. The J gene is TRBJ2-7, the V gene TRBV28, with D unresolved. V shed 6 bases and J shed 3 bases, with 9 bases lying between them. The CDR3 runs to 12 residues. Germline lookup yields CDR1 MDHEN and CDR2 SYDVKM. CDR3 nucleotide sequence: TGTGCCAGCAGCTCCCCCCTCTACGAGCAGTACTTC. Protein: CASSSPLYEQYF.

The chain combines TRBV7-9 with TRBJ2-3; the D gene is possibly TRBD2 (6 bases). Germline-derived CDR1 and CDR2 are SEHNR and FQNEAQ (reference sequence). There are 13 residues in the CDR3. Trimming cost V 4 bases and J 2 bases, with 7 bases left between them. This chain's CDR3 is CASSWRDTDTQYF. In DNA form, the CDR3 reads TGTGCCAGCAGCTGGCGGGACACAGATACGCAGTATTTT.

This clone has a handful of counts. J is TRBJ2-7 and V is TRBV7-2; TRBD1 is a possible D gene (6 bases). Germline CDR1 and CDR2: SGHTA and FQGNSA. The V end was cut by 4 bases, the J end by 2 bases, with 12 bases between. This CDR3 has 14 amino acids. The CDR3 is CASSSGTIPYEQYF. CDR3 in DNA: TGTGCCAGCAGCTCCGGGACAATCCCCTACGAGCAGTACTTC. Looking up the rest from reference TRBV7-2 and TRBJ2-7 gives the full variable domain: GAGVSQSPSNKVTEKGKDVELRCDPISGHTALYWYRQSLGQGLEFLIYFQGNSAPDKSGLPSDRFSAERTGGSVSTLTIQRTQQEDSAVYLCASSSGTIPYEQYFGPGTRLTVT.

The chain employs TRBV30 and TRBJ2-1; possible D gene TRBD1, 6 bases. The V gene's germline CDR1 is GTSNPN and CDR2 SVGIG (reference sequence). The V and J ends lost 4 bases and 6 bases respectively, with 7 bases between them. The CDR3 loop spans 11 amino acids. The DNA for the CDR3 is TGTGCCTGGACCAGGGGCAATGAGCAGTTCTTC. Protein product: CAWTRGNEQFF.

V gene TRBV15 combines with J gene TRBJ1-1; weak D call: TRBD1 (5 bases). The CDR3 runs to 15 residues. CDR1 and CDR2 (germline): LNHNV, YYDKDF (reference sequence). V lost 0 bases, J lost 4 bases, and 12 bases lay in between. The CDR3 region is CATSRENSGITEAFF. CDR3 in DNA: TGTGCCACCAGCAGAGAGAATTCAGGGATCACTGAAGCTTTCTTT.

The gene calls are TRBV6-5 and TRBJ1-5, with D unclear. Trimming left V 5 bases short and J 1 base short, with 9 bases between. CDR1 and CDR2 (germline): MNHEY, SVGAGI. The CDR3 is made up of 14 amino acids. DNA for the CDR3: TGTGCCAGCAGTCCCACCAGGAGCAATCAGCCCCAGCATTTT. The encoded protein is CASSPTRSNQPQHF.

V usage is TRBV9 and J usage is TRBJ1-5, with 7 bases aligning to TRBD1. After removal of 0 bases from V and 4 bases from J, the junction contained 1 base not matched to a gene. The CDR3 consists of 14 residues. Germline V gene data show CDR1 as SGDLS and CDR2 as YYNGEE. The CDR3 sequence: CASSVAGGNQPQHF. The CDR3 DNA is TGTGCCAGCAGCGTAGCAGGGGGTAATCAGCCCCAGCATTTT.

The V call is TRBV19, the J call TRBJ2-7; D possibly corresponds to TRBD1 (6 bases). This CDR3 region has 14 residues. Trimming left V 3 bases short and J 2 bases short, with 11 bases between. Germline V gene lookup returns CDR1 LNHDA and CDR2 SQIVND (reference sequence). This CDR3 is CASSIAGQTYEQYF. The CDR3 coding sequence is TGTGCCAGTAGTATTGCTGGACAGACCTACGAGCAGTACTTC.

The chain combines TRBV6-4 with TRBJ1-5, with a weak D call TRBD1 (5 bases). The CDR3 loop spans 14 amino acids. Germline V gene sequence: CDR1 MRHNA, CDR2 SNTAGT. The germline V and J ends were trimmed by 3 bases and 6 bases, with 12 bases remaining between them. The DNA of the CDR3 is TGTGCCAGCAGTGAACGGGGGGGAGGTCAGCCCCAGCATTTT. It codes for CASSERGGGQPQHF.

The CDR3 spells CSPYSGQGPIIDYGYTF. DNA of the CDR3: TGCAGCCCCTATTCTGGACAGGGGCCAATAATCGACTATGGCTACACCTTC. The chain carries TRBV29-1 and TRBJ1-2; 9 bases agree with TRBD1. Trimming removed 8 bases from V and 3 bases from J; junction bases left unmatched: 19. CDR3 length: 17 amino acids. Germline loops: CDR1 SQVTM, CDR2 ANQGSEA.

This chain links TRBV7-2 with TRBJ2-1; the match to TRBD2 covers 14 bases. The germline V gene has CDR1 SGHTA and CDR2 FQGNSA. The CDR3 extends over 16 amino acids. The junction had 9 bases not matched to a gene; V was cut back by 4 bases and J by 10 bases. CDR3 nucleotides: TGTGCCAGCAGCTCTCAGGGACTAGCGGGAGAAGAGGAGCAGTTCTTC. Amino acid sequence: CASSSQGLAGEEEQFF.

The chain combines TRBV9 with TRBJ2-5; 8 positions match TRBD2. The V and J ends lost 4 bases and 2 bases, in that order; junction bases with no gene match: 13. Germline V gene sequence: CDR1 SGDLS, CDR2 YYNGEE. This CDR3 spans 17 amino acids. Here the CDR3 reads CASSPDGTRRLQETQYF. The CDR3 coding sequence is TGTGCCAGCAGCCCAGACGGGACTAGGCGTCTTCAAGAGACCCAGTACTTC.